Listed here is a single T cell receptor beta chain. Its cognate antigen is unknown. The test was conducted at deep level. TCRdb's copy holds only in-frame clones and misses some; the assay was immunoSEQ multiplex PCR. The repertoire holds around 2.5 million clones, with approximately 93% as singletons. This entry is derived from a study of shared clonotypes between healthy human individuals. Whole-study results and caveats: Sequencing depth was predicted to influence how clonotypes are shared among donors. Generally, estimated richness proved larger in naive subsets than it did in memory subsets. Generation probabilities were higher for clonotypes shared across all four sorted-subset donors than for unshared ones.

The receptor's source is a man between 18 and 29 years old in good health. Some clones in this sample may be carry-over from other donors' samples. The sequencing sample was made of naive CD4+ T cells from PBMCs. As for subset: CD45RA+ positively selected.

The CDR3 sequence: CSVEGGRTGDTQYF. CDR3 coding DNA: TGCAGCGTTGAAGGCGGGAGAACGGGAGATACGCAGTATTTT. The chain recombines TRBV29-1 with TRBJ2-3, with TRBD2 identical over 7 bases. Germline V gene data show CDR1 as SQVTM and CDR2 as ANQGSEA. Trimming removed 1 base from V and 5 bases from J; junction bases left unmatched: 6. This CDR3 is built from 14 residues.